This TCR beta chain was retrieved from a study of blood T cells in healthy people across ages. Overall study results and limits: While age rose, TCR beta diversity per million T cells dropped in a roughly linear way. Relative to aged donors, long-lived donors carried more naive CD4+ cells and displayed higher diversity.

V lost 3 bases and J lost 7, with 9 bases in between. Germline lookup yields CDR1 MNHEY and CDR2 SVGAGI. This CDR3 has 12 residues. A sample-barcoded 5' primer and a J-beta primer mix were used in a second PCR of about 7 to 12 cycles. Each cDNA molecule carried a tag from a template-switch adaptor that contained 12 random nucleotides. Each CDR3 protein is one row after TCRdb ran MiXCR on the 5' RACE reads. The sample has hundreds of thousands of distinct CDR3 sequences, more than 45% seen once; the top ten hold 20% to 25%. Total RNA, at least 5 micrograms per sample, was extracted from PBMCs. This clonotype has a handful of counts. Its cognate antigen is unknown.

This chain connects TRBV6-5 to TRBJ1-2, with D unresolved. The sequenced material came from blood. The receptor's source is a man aged 30 to 39 in good health. The DNA for the CDR3 is TGTGCCAGCAGTTATAAGGGCTGTGGCTACACCTTC. Translating it yields CASSYKGCGYTF.